This TCR beta chain was documented in a study of post-analysis software for immune sequencing data. Study-level findings and limits: Compared with controls, patients showed significantly lower normalized Chao1 diversity. Relative to controls, patients had 5 or 6 TRBV segments at higher frequency, with TRBV5-6, TRBV5-1 and TRBV20-1 among these.

From germline, CDR1 is SGHTA and CDR2 FQGTGA. Trimming took 5 bases from V and 7 from J; bases not matched to a gene: 8. The CDR3 loop spans 14 amino acids. About this clonotype: What it binds is not known.

TCR beta cDNA libraries included unique molecular identifiers. TCRdb analysed the PCR reads with MiXCR anew, one entry per CDR3 protein. This sample has 800,000 to 950,000 distinct CDR3 sequences, with roughly half found just once. Sequenced material: blood. This rearrangement joins TRBV7-3 to TRBJ2-1, with TRBD2 matching over 7 bases. This receptor was taken from a girl between 10 and 17 years old with multiple sclerosis. CDR3 bases: TGTGCCAGCAGCGCCCCCTTAGCGGGTAATGAGCAGTTCTTC. Protein product: CASSAPLAGNEQFF.